This T cell receptor (beta chain) was sequenced for a study of blood T cells in healthy people across ages (dated by TCRdb to between 2015 and 2017). A note on the overall study: In model experiments, template switching captured roughly one uniquely barcoded TCR beta cDNA molecule for every two T cells. Age-related changes in TCR beta repertoire diversity were measured in the study by deep sequencing normalized with unique cDNA molecular identifiers. Four age groups were formed from the donors: young (average about 17 years), middle-aged (approximately 39), aged (around 68) and long-lived (less than 85). Donors of different ages were randomly distributed across sequencing lanes to avoid experimental bias. The study analyzed two additional independent replicas of 1 million unique cDNA reads from the same blood draw for two donors, one aged 18 to 30 and one aged 80 or older.

Library creation used 5' RACE. The listed sequencing device is Illumina HiSeq 2500. A second roughly 6 to 12 cycle PCR used a sample-barcoded 5' primer and a J-beta primer mix. Each TCR beta cDNA molecule received a unique molecular identifier from a template-switch 5' adaptor carrying 12 random nucleotides. At least 2.5 million CDR3-containing paired-end reads were obtained from each sample. All of the RNA was converted into first-strand cDNA using the Mint cDNA synthesis kit, with a TRBC-specific oligonucleotide serving as the primer. After uracil-DNA glycosylase treatment, a first 18-cycle PCR used universal primers M1SS and BC2_uni_R on all cDNA. The authors' pipeline ran thus. For normalization, 1 million high-quality reads, each with a distinct molecular identifier, were randomly selected from each sample. Instead of being binned into consensus sequences, reads with shared molecular identifiers were discarded. CDR3 identification, clonotype clustering and error correction used MiTCR with a Q25 quality threshold and the strictest error-elimination algorithm. A nonparametric unseen species model with Euler transformation was used to estimate lower-bound total TCR beta diversity. The public reads were reanalyzed by TCRdb: fastp trimming at Q25, MiXCR alignment, in-frame beta chains only. Merged by CDR3 protein, the rows form single entries marked with the most common genes and DNA. TCRdb, rather than the study authors, made the V and J calls. The sample table holds hundreds of thousands of distinct CDR3 sequences, of which 44% were seen once. The top ten hold around 21% of the sample.

The CDR3, from cysteine to phenylalanine, totals 14 residues. Kept here is only the CDR3 DNA, which spans 42 bases and is read in frame from base 1. V loses 7 bases at its end and J loses 2 bases; junction bases beyond the gene matches: 4. The germline V gene supplies CDR1 MNHEY and CDR2 SVGAGI. Systemically healthy Caucasian individuals from Russia, 39 in total and aged about 6 to 95 years, were included as donors. Each donor gave about 9.7 milliliters of peripheral blood, drawn into EDTA-treated Vacutainer tubes. Ficoll-Paque density-gradient centrifugation was used to isolate PBMCs, with at least 7 million per sample. Trizol reagent was used to extract total RNA from PBMCs, with at least 5.5 micrograms per sample. For every donor, an aliquot of PBMCs went through flow cytometry to measure the percentages of naive CD45RAhigh/CD27high T cells. On this clonotype itself: Which antigen it targets is not known. Per-nucleotide qualities are absent, and no much larger clonotype sits a single base away.

The paper as a whole reports these results and caveats: Compared with the aged group, the long-lived group had more naive CD4+ T cells, fewer expanded clones and increased TCR diversity, suggesting age selection. Donor CMV infection status was unknown, potentially confounding age-related changes in expanded clonotypes. As age increased, observed TCR beta diversity per million T cells dropped in a roughly linear way, and a significant reduction was already evident by age 40. Total diversity estimates from one million sequenced T cells were considered lower bounds and underestimates. Since profiling was done on bulk unsorted PBMCs, naive and antigen-experienced compartments could not be conclusively compared. Observed TCR beta diversity correlated strongly with the percentage of naive T cells measured by flow cytometry.

The sample consisted of blood. The rearranged segments are TRBV6-5 and TRBJ2-1, with 8 bases in between that match TRBD2. The clonotype originates from a man between 60 and 75 years old in good health. The CDR3: CASTSGGPYNEQFF. The DNA sequence follows: TGTGCCAGCACCTCGGGGGGGCCCTACAATGAGCAGTTCTTC.